The present T cell receptor (beta chain) was sequenced within a study of blood T cell repertoires in COVID-19. Study-level background: Acute-phase and convalescent COVID-19 samples originated in the United States, Italy and Spain. PBMCs, B-cell-depleted T cells, or T cells provided the cDNA or gDNA that made up the material.

This CDR3 has 14 amino acids. Looked up from germline, CDR1 is ENHRY and CDR2 is SYGVKD. V dropped 2 bases and J dropped 5 bases, with 10 bases sitting between them. In the authors' methods: Amplification of reference gene primers was used by the study to estimate nucleated cell counts. Generated by immunoSEQ multiplex PCR, the TCRdb table keeps only in-frame clones and is missing some. From that table come the V and J calls and clone size; the DNA was used to work out D and trimming. The table has 200,000 to 250,000 clones, 80% seen once. The chain joins TRBV10-3 to TRBJ2-1; D is perhaps TRBD1 (6 bases). Sequencing was done on a sample of peripheral blood. This clonotype was sampled from a woman aged 70-85 years with acute or convalescent COVID-19. The DNA of the CDR3 is TGTGCCATCAGTGAGCCGGGACACCACAATGAGCAGTTCTTC. This gives the protein CAISEPGHHNEQFF.